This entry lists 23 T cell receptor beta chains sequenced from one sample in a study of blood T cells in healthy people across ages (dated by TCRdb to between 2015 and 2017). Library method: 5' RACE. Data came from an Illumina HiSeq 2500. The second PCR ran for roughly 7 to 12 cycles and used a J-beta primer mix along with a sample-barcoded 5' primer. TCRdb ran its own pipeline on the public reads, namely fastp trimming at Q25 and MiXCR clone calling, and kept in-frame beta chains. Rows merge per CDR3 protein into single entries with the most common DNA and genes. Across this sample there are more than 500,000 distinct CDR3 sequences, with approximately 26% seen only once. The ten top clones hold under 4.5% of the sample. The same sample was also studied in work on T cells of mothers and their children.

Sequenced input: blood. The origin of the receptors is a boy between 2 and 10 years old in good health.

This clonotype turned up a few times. For the CDR3, the DNA is TGTGCCACCAGCTGGAGCGGGATGGGCACAGATACGCAGTATTTT. Translated, it gives CATSWSGMGTDTQYF. The V gene is TRBV15, the J gene TRBJ2-3; 7 positions match TRBD2. Germline CDR1 is LNHNV and CDR2 is YYDKDF (reference sequence). After removal of 5 bases from V and 1 base from J, the junction contained 6 bases not matched to a gene. The CDR3 is 15 amino acids. Filled out from reference TRBV15 and TRBJ2-3, the complete variable domain reads DAMVIQNPRYQVTQFGKPVTLSCSQTLNHNVMYWYQQKSSQAPKLLFHYYDKDFNNEADTPDNFQSRRPNTSFCFLDIRSPGLGDTAMYLCATSWSGMGTDTQYFGPGTRLTVL.

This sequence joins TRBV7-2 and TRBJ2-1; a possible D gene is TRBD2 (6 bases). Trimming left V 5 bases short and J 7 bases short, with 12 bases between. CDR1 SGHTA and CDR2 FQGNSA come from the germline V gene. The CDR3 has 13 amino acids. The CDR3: CASSPGVLNEQFF. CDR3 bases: TGTGCCAGCAGCCCGGGGGTCCTTAATGAGCAGTTCTTC.

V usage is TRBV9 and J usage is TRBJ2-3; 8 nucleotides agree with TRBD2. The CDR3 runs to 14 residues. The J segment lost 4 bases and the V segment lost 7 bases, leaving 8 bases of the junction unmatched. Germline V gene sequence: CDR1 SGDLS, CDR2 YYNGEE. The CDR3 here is CASGPGGSADTQYF. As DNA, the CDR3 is TGTGCCAGCGGCCCGGGGGGGTCTGCAGATACGCAGTATTTT.

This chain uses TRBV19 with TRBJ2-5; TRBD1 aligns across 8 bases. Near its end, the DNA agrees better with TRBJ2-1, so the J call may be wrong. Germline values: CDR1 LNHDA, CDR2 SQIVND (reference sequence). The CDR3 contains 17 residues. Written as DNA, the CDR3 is TGTGCCAGTAGCCGCAAAAAGACAGGGGTACCTCACAATGAGCAGTTCTTC. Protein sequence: CASSRKKTGVPHNEQFF.

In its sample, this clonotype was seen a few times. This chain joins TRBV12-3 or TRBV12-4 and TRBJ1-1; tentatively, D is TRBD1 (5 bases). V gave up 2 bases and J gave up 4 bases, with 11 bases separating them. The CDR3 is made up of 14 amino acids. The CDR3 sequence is CASSLLGRSTEAFF. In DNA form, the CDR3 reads TGTGCCAGCAGTTTATTGGGGCGAAGCACTGAAGCTTTCTTT.

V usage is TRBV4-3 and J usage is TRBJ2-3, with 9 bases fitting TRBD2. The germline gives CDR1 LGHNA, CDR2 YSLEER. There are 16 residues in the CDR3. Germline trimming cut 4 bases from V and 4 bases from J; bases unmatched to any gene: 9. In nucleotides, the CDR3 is TGCGCCAGCAGCCCGAGGCGGGGGGGAGATTCAGATACGCAGTATTTT. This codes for CASSPRRGGDSDTQYF.

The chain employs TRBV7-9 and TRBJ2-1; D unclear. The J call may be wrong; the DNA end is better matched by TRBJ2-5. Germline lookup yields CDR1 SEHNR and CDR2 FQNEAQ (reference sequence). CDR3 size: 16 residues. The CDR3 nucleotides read TGTGCCAGCAGCTTAGCGCTAACAGCCTTCCAAGAGACCCAGTACTTC. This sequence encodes CASSLALTAFQETQYF.

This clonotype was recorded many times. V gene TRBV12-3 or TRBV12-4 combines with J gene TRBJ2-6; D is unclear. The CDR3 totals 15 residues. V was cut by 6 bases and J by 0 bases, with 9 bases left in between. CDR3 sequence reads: CASRFQSSGANVLTF. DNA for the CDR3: TGTGCCAGCAGGTTTCAGTCCTCTGGGGCCAACGTCCTGACTTTC.

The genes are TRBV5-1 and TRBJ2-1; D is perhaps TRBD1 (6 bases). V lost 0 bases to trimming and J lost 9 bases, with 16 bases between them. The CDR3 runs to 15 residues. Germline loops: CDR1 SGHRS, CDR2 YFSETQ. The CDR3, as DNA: TGCGCCAGCAGCTTGGGGGTACAGGGTTTGCGTGAGCAGTTCTTC. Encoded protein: CASSLGVQGLREQFF.

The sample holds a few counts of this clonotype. CDR3 DNA: TGTGCCAGCAGTGTGACAGGGTGGGAAAAAGCTTTCTTT. Its protein is CASSVTGWEKAFF. The chain links TRBV12-3 or TRBV12-4 to TRBJ1-1; 7 bases are a match to TRBD1. The J segment lost 9 bases and the V segment lost 5 bases, leaving 9 bases of the junction unmatched. The CDR3 is 13 amino acids.

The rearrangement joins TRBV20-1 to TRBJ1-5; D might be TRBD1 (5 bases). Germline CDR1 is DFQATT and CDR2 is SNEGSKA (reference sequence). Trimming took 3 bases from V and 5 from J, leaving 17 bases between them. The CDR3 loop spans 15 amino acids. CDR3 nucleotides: TGCAGTGCTAGTACGGCCGTAGGGGCCGATCAGCCCCAGCATTTT. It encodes CSASTAVGADQPQHF.

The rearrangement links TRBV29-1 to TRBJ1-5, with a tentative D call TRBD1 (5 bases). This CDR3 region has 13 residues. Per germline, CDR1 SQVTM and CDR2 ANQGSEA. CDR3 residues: CGAVLGEAQPQHF. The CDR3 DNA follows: TGCGGCGCCGTTTTAGGGGAGGCTCAGCCCCAGCATTTT.

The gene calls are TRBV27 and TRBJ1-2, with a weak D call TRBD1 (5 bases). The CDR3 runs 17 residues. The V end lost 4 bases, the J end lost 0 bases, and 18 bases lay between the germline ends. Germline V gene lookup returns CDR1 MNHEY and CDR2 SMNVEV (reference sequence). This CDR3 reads CASSSSNSDRANYGYTF. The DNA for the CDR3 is TGTGCCAGCAGTTCCTCCAATTCCGACAGAGCTAACTATGGCTACACCTTC.

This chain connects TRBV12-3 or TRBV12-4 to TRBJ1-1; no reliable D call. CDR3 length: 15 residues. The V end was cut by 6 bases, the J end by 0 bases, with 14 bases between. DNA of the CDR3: TGTGCCAGCAGCGTCTCTCCCGGGATGAACACTGAAGCTTTCTTT. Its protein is CASSVSPGMNTEAFF.

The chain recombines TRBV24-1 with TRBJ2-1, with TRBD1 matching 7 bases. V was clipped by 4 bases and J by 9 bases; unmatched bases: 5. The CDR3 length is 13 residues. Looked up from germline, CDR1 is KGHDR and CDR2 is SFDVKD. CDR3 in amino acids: CATSEPDRVEQFF. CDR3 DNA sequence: TGTGCCACCAGTGAGCCCGACAGGGTTGAGCAGTTCTTC.

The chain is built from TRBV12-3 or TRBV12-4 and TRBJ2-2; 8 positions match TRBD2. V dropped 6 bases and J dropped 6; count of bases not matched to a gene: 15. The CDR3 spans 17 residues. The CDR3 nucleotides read TGTGCCAGCAGGGAGGCCGTACTAGCGGCCCATCCCGGGGAGCTGTTTTTT. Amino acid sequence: CASREAVLAAHPGELFF.

CDR3 coding DNA: TGTGCCAGTGAGACAGGGGGCAACACTGAAGCTTTCTTT. Translating gives CASETGGNTEAFF. The V gene is TRBV12-3 or TRBV12-4, the J gene TRBJ1-1, with 10 positions matching TRBD1. The junction had 3 bases not matched to a gene; V was cut back by 9 bases and J by 2 bases. CDR3 length: 13 amino acids.

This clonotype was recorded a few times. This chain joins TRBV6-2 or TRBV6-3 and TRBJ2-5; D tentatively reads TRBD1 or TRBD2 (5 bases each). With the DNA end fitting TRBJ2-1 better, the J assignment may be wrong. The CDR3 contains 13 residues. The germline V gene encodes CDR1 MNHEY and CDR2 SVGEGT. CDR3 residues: CASRHGTVDEQFF. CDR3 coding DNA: TGTGCCAGCAGACACGGGACGGTGGATGAGCAGTTCTTC.

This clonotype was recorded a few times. The CDR3 bases are TGCGCCAGCAGCGCACTAGCGGGGGCGTCCCGTGAGACCCAGTACTTC. This codes for CASSALAGASRETQYF. The rearrangement joins TRBV5-1 to TRBJ2-5; 11 nucleotides match TRBD2. This CDR3 is built from 16 residues. CDR1 and CDR2 (germline): SGHRS, YFSETQ. V lost 4 bases, J lost 5 bases, and 10 bases stayed unmatched.

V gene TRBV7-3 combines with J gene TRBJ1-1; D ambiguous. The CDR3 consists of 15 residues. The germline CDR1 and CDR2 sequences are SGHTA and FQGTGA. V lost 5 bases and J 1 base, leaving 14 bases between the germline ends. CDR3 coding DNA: TGTGCCAGCAGCAACGGCTGGAAGGGGAACACTGAAGCTTTCTTT. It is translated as CASSNGWKGNTEAFF.

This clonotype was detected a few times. CDR3: CSASTGRDYNEQFF. In nucleotides, the CDR3 is TGCAGTGCTAGTACGGGACGGGATTACAATGAGCAGTTCTTC. The chain combines TRBV20-1 with TRBJ2-1; D could derive from TRBD1 or TRBD2 (5 bases each). This CDR3 comprises 14 residues. CDR1 and CDR2 (germline): DFQATT, SNEGSKA (reference sequence). V gave up 3 bases and J gave up 4 bases, with 13 bases separating them.

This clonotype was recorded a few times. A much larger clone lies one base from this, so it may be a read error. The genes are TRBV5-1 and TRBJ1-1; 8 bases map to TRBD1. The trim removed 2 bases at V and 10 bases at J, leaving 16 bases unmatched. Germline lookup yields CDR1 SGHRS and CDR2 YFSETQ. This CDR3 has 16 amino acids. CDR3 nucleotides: TGCGCCAGCAGCTTTCGGACAGGGCAAACTGAAAATGGAGCTTTCTTT. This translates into CASSFRTGQTENGAFF.

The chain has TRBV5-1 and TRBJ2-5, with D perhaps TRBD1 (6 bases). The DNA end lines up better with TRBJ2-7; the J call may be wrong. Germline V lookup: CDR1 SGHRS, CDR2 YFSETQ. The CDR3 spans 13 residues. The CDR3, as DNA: TGCGCCAGCAGCTGGTTGACAGGCTACGAGCAGTACTTC. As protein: CASSWLTGYEQYF.